This T cell receptor beta chain was identified during a study of T cell responses to AZD1222 COVID-19 vaccine. Study findings and constraints: Baseline seropositivity characterized only six AZD1222 recipients. Following two doses of AZD1222, Spike-specific TCR breadth and depth rose. Possibly, clonal diversity was underestimated; donors were largely white British and included more females.

This CDR3 has 15 amino acids. Germline V gene data show CDR1 as SGHRS and CDR2 as YFSETQ. V shed 5 bases and J shed 3 bases, with 17 bases lying between them. The sample holds one count of this clone. As yet, its antigen is unknown. TCRdb keeps only in-frame clones here, not all; method: immunoSEQ multiplex PCR. The sample has about 57,000 clones, approximately 83% seen once. The rearrangement links TRBV5-1 to TRBJ1-2; D possibly corresponds to TRBD1 (6 bases). The sequence was collected from an adult in good health. Sequences were derived from peripheral blood, sampled on day 0 of AZD1222 vaccination. In DNA form, the CDR3 reads TGCGCCAGCAGGTTATCAACAGGGTCCTACTATGGCTACACCTTC. Protein: CASRLSTGSYYGYTF.